This T cell receptor beta chain was sequenced during a study of spatial heterogeneity in lung cancer. General study findings and limits: Tracking of tumor mutation counts was seen in expanded intratumoral alpha and beta TCR counts.

MiXCR, run by TCRdb on the 5' RACE reads, gives a single entry per CDR3 protein. In the table there are about 800 distinct CDR3 sequences, roughly a tenth of which are singletons. The V end was cut by 4 bases, the J end by 2 bases, with 4 bases between. Germline V CDR1 and CDR2: KGHDR, SFDVKD. This CDR3 has 12 residues. Time point here: sample taken at primary tumor resection. Within the sample, this clonotype is medium-sized (0.01 to 0.1%). Its target is not known. The size of this beta chain means little, since it is a stray read in a library made for alpha chains. The receptor comes from a male donor with early-stage non-small cell lung cancer. The chain is built from TRBV24-1 and TRBJ1-2; no reliable D call. Sequenced material: lung tumor tissue, taken at surgery. CDR3 sequence reads: CATSDTNYGYTF. In DNA form, the CDR3 reads TGTGCCACCAGTGACACGAACTATGGCTACACCTTC.